This T cell receptor (beta chain) was captured by sequencing in a study of T cell responses to AZD1222 COVID-19 vaccine. Study overall: Second-dose intervals near 4 or 12 weeks were combined.

V was shortened by 3 bases and J by 2 bases, with 12 bases between the two germline ends. This CDR3 is 14 amino acids long. Germline V gene sequence: CDR1 SGDLS, CDR2 YYNGEE. Study-wide results and limits: Seropositive AZD1222 recipients at baseline numbered only five or six. Clonal diversity was possibly underestimated, and white British individuals and females predominated among donors. Two AZD1222 doses significantly raised spike-specific TCR breadth and depth over controls.

Here immunoSEQ multiplex PCR was the method, and the copy in TCRdb shows in-frame clones only, minus some. The data contain about 95,000 clones, about 89% of them singletons. Details on this clone: Its antigen is unidentified.

The chain is built from TRBV9 and TRBJ2-7, with a weak D call TRBD2 (5 bases). Sample: peripheral blood, taken on day 0 of AZD1222 vaccination. This TCR came from an adult in good health. This CDR3 reads CASSAGGTAYEQYF. The CDR3, as DNA: TGTGCCAGCAGCGCAGGAGGAACAGCCTACGAGCAGTACTTC.